Listed below are T cell receptor beta chains from one sample, sequenced in a study of shared clonotypes between healthy human individuals. Clones were read by immunoSEQ multiplex PCR, and TCRdb kept only the in-frame ones, dropping some. Of 800,000 to 950,000 clones listed, about 97% are singletons. Source material: naive CD8+ T cells sorted from blood. The origin of the receptors is a man between 25 and 39 years old in good health. The CDR3 runs from the conserved cysteine through the conserved F or W. Fields, in order: V gene, clone size, J gene, D gene, CDR3 DNA, CDR3 protein. A D gene is named only where the DNA matches it firmly. The size field is filled for only some rows; it gives once, few, many or a size class.

v_gene: TRBV27
abundance: NA
j_gene: TRBJ2-1
d_gene: NA
CDR3nt: TGTGCCAGCAGTTTAAACCCCGGCAGGGTCGACAATGAGCAGTTCTTC
CDR3aa: CASSLNPGRVDNEQFF

v_gene: TRBV19
abundance: NA
j_gene: TRBJ2-1
d_gene: NA
CDR3nt: TGTGCCAGTAGTATACGCGGGCATGGCGGGTCCCACAATGAGCAGTTCTTC
CDR3aa: CASSIRGHGGSHNEQFF

v_gene: TRBV11-2
abundance: NA
j_gene: TRBJ1-2
d_gene: NA
CDR3nt: TGTGCCAGCAGCTTGGAACAGAGCTATGGCTACACCTTC
CDR3aa: CASSLEQSYGYTF

v_gene: TRBV2
abundance: NA
j_gene: TRBJ2-5
d_gene: TRBD2
CDR3nt: TGTGCCAGCAGTCGGGGGGACGGGGAGACCCAGTACTTC
CDR3aa: CASSRGDGETQYF

v_gene: TRBV7-3
abundance: NA
j_gene: TRBJ2-1
d_gene: TRBD2
CDR3nt: TGTGCCAGCAGCTTAATAGCGGGAGTGGTCGACAATGAGCAGTTCTTC
CDR3aa: CASSLIAGVVDNEQFF

v_gene: TRBV11-3
abundance: NA
j_gene: TRBJ2-7
d_gene: NA
CDR3nt: TGTGCCAGCAGCGCGCGAAACGGGGGCTACGAGCAGTACTTC
CDR3aa: CASSARNGGYEQYF

v_gene: TRBV9
abundance: NA
j_gene: TRBJ2-5
d_gene: NA
CDR3nt: TGTGCCAGCAGCGTAGATGAGATGGTTCCAGAGACCCAGTACTTC
CDR3aa: CASSVDEMVPETQYF

v_gene: TRBV11-2
abundance: NA
j_gene: TRBJ2-7
d_gene: NA
CDR3nt: TGTGCCAGCAGCCTACGTCCAACCTACGAGCAGTACTTC
CDR3aa: CASSLRPTYEQYF

v_gene: TRBV4-3
abundance: NA
j_gene: TRBJ1-1
d_gene: NA
CDR3nt: TGCGCCAGCAGCCAAGACAGCGATTTAATGAACACTGAAGCTTTCTTT
CDR3aa: CASSQDSDLMNTEAFF

v_gene: TRBV7-9
abundance: NA
j_gene: TRBJ1-1
d_gene: NA
CDR3nt: TGTGCCAGCAGCTCCATACCGGAGAACACTGAAGCTTTCTTT
CDR3aa: CASSSIPENTEAFF

v_gene: TRBV7-7
abundance: NA
j_gene: TRBJ2-7
d_gene: TRBD1
CDR3nt: TGTGCTAGCAGCCCAGAGACAGGGTACGAGCAGTACTTC
CDR3aa: CASSPETGYEQYF

v_gene: TRBV28
abundance: NA
j_gene: TRBJ2-2
d_gene: NA
CDR3nt: TGTGCCAGCAGTTTATCGGGCACCGGGGAGCTGTTTTTT
CDR3aa: CASSLSGTGELFF

v_gene: TRBV27
abundance: once
j_gene: TRBJ2-7
d_gene: NA
CDR3nt: TGTGCCAGCAGTTTATCGGGACTCGTAATCGAGCAGTACTTC
CDR3aa: CASSLSGLVIEQYF

v_gene: TRBV7-9
abundance: NA
j_gene: TRBJ2-7
d_gene: NA
CDR3nt: TGTGCCAGCAGCTCTCAACGTTACGAGCAGTACTTC
CDR3aa: CASSSQRYEQYF

v_gene: TRBV6-5
abundance: NA
j_gene: TRBJ2-2
d_gene: NA
CDR3nt: TGTGCCAGCAGTTTGGCCGGGCTCCGTGGGGAGCTGTTTTTT
CDR3aa: CASSLAGLRGELFF

v_gene: TRBV11-2
abundance: NA
j_gene: TRBJ1-1
d_gene: NA
CDR3nt: TGTGCCGCGGGACGGACGAACACTGAAGCTTTCTTT
CDR3aa: CAAGRTNTEAFF

v_gene: TRBV29-1
abundance: NA
j_gene: TRBJ2-1
d_gene: NA
CDR3nt: TGCAGCGTCGGCGGGGACTACAATGAGCAGTTCTTC
CDR3aa: CSVGGDYNEQFF

v_gene: TRBV2
abundance: NA
j_gene: TRBJ2-7
d_gene: TRBD1
CDR3nt: TGTGCCAGCAGTGACAGAGACAGGGGCTACGAGCAGTACTTC
CDR3aa: CASSDRDRGYEQYF

v_gene: TRBV14
abundance: NA
j_gene: TRBJ1-2
d_gene: TRBD1
CDR3nt: TGTGCCAGCAGCCACCTGGTCACAGGGGCCATGAACCCTGGCTACACCTTC
CDR3aa: CASSHLVTGAMNPGYTF

v_gene: TRBV27
abundance: NA
j_gene: TRBJ2-7
d_gene: NA
CDR3nt: TGTGCCAGCAGTTCAATGGACGGCGTTCGGAACGAGCAGTACTTC
CDR3aa: CASSSMDGVRNEQYF

v_gene: TRBV7-9
abundance: NA
j_gene: TRBJ1-2
d_gene: NA
CDR3nt: TGTGCCAGCAGCTTAAACAGGGAGGGCTACACCTTC
CDR3aa: CASSLNREGYTF

v_gene: TRBV7-9
abundance: NA
j_gene: TRBJ1-4
d_gene: NA
CDR3nt: TGTGCCAGCAGCCCAGTCGGTGAAAAACTGTTTTTT
CDR3aa: CASSPVGEKLFF

v_gene: TRBV5-1
abundance: NA
j_gene: TRBJ2-7
d_gene: NA
CDR3nt: TGCGCCAGCAGCTCAGGGTTTGGAACAGGACAATACGAGCAGTACTTC
CDR3aa: CASSSGFGTGQYEQYF

v_gene: TRBV4-1
abundance: NA
j_gene: TRBJ2-3
d_gene: TRBD1
CDR3nt: TGCGCCAGCAGCCTACGGACAGGGTGGGACACAGATACGCAGTATTTT
CDR3aa: CASSLRTGWDTDTQYF

v_gene: TRBV7-8
abundance: NA
j_gene: TRBJ1-1
d_gene: TRBD1
CDR3nt: TGTGCCAGCAGCTCTAGACAGGGCTTCACTGAAGCTTTCTTT
CDR3aa: CASSSRQGFTEAFF

v_gene: TRBV9
abundance: NA
j_gene: TRBJ2-1
d_gene: NA
CDR3nt: TGTGCCAGCAGCGGGAAGCGAAATGAGCAGTTCTTC
CDR3aa: CASSGKRNEQFF

v_gene: TRBV7-9
abundance: few
j_gene: TRBJ2-7
d_gene: NA
CDR3nt: TGTGCCAGCAGCAATATCGTCTCCTACGAGCAGTACTTC
CDR3aa: CASSNIVSYEQYF

v_gene: TRBV4-1
abundance: NA
j_gene: TRBJ2-7
d_gene: NA
CDR3nt: TGCGCCAGCAGCCAAGCCCCCCCCGGCCGGGGGTACGAGCAGTACTTC
CDR3aa: CASSQAPPGRGYEQYF

v_gene: TRBV6-5
abundance: NA
j_gene: TRBJ2-4
d_gene: NA
CDR3nt: TGTGCCAGCAGTTACGTGGTTGGGGAAAACATTCAGTACTTC
CDR3aa: CASSYVVGENIQYF

v_gene: TRBV2
abundance: NA
j_gene: TRBJ2-1
d_gene: TRBD2
CDR3nt: TGTGCCAGCAGTGAAGAGGCTCTAGCGGGAGTTGTGTTCCCCTACAATGAGCAGTTCTTC
CDR3aa: CASSEEALAGVVFPYNEQFF

v_gene: TRBV7-9
abundance: NA
j_gene: TRBJ2-7
d_gene: NA
CDR3nt: TGTGCCAGCAGCTTAGCACTCCTGCCCTACGAGCAGTACTTC
CDR3aa: CASSLALLPYEQYF

v_gene: TRBV19
abundance: NA
j_gene: TRBJ2-2
d_gene: TRBD2
CDR3nt: TGTGCCAGTAGTCTTCGACTAGCCGATAACACCGGGGAGCTGTTTTTT
CDR3aa: CASSLRLADNTGELFF

v_gene: TRBV7-2
abundance: NA
j_gene: TRBJ2-7
d_gene: TRBD1
CDR3nt: TGTGCCAGCAGCTTCGCAGGGGGTTTAGCCTACGAGCAGTACTTC
CDR3aa: CASSFAGGLAYEQYF

v_gene: TRBV4-1
abundance: NA
j_gene: TRBJ2-3
d_gene: TRBD2
CDR3nt: TGCGCCAGCAGCCAAGATCCTAGCGGGAGAGGGGCAGATACGCAGTATTTT
CDR3aa: CASSQDPSGRGADTQYF

v_gene: TRBV7-2
abundance: NA
j_gene: TRBJ1-3
d_gene: NA
CDR3nt: TGTGCCAGCAGCTTAGGGGCAGACACTGGAAACACCATATATTTT
CDR3aa: CASSLGADTGNTIYF

v_gene: TRBV9
abundance: NA
j_gene: TRBJ2-4
d_gene: NA
CDR3nt: TGTGCCAGCAGCGCACAGGGAGCGGACATTCAGTACTTC
CDR3aa: CASSAQGADIQYF

v_gene: TRBV6-6
abundance: NA
j_gene: TRBJ2-5
d_gene: NA
CDR3nt: TGTGCCAGCAGTCCTACAGGGTTGGAGACCCAGTACTTC
CDR3aa: CASSPTGLETQYF

v_gene: TRBV13
abundance: NA
j_gene: TRBJ2-1
d_gene: TRBD1
CDR3nt: TGTGCCAGCAGCTCCGGGACAGGGGGCTGGGATGAGCAGTTCTTC
CDR3aa: CASSSGTGGWDEQFF

v_gene: TRBV9
abundance: NA
j_gene: TRBJ2-1
d_gene: TRBD2
CDR3nt: TGTGCCAGCAGCGGGGCTAGCGGGGCTTGGAATGAGCAGTTCTTC
CDR3aa: CASSGASGAWNEQFF